Listed here are 17 T cell receptor beta chains from one sample, sequenced in a study of early T cells in non-severe SARS-CoV-2 infection. Each CDR3 protein is one row after TCRdb ran MiXCR on the 5' RACE reads. The repertoire holds tens of thousands of distinct CDR3 sequences, with approximately 9.9% as singletons. Sequences were obtained from whole blood. These TCRs come from an adult who was a healthcare worker with PCR-confirmed SARS-CoV-2 infection or an uninfected control (not recorded which).

This clonotype was observed many times. This chain joins TRBV29-1 and TRBJ2-7; D unclear. Trimming removed 4 bases at V and 5 bases at J, with 9 bases between. The CDR3 sequence is 11 residues long. Looked up from germline, CDR1 is SQVTM and CDR2 is ANQGSEA. The CDR3 nucleotides read TGCAGCGTTGTTGGGCTCCACGAGCAGTACTTC. This codes for CSVVGLHEQYF.

This clonotype was seen at least ten times. The genes are TRBV20-1 and TRBJ2-3; D possibly corresponds to TRBD2 (7 bases). The CDR3 runs to 14 residues. Trimming removed 3 bases at V and 1 base at J, with 11 bases between. Germline V gene sequence: CDR1 DFQATT, CDR2 SNEGSKA (reference sequence). DNA for the CDR3: TGCAGTGCTAGTCCGGGGGGCGGCACAGATACGCAGTATTTT. It specifies CSASPGGGTDTQYF.

The CDR3 DNA reads as TGTGCCAGCAGTTTTGCGACAAATAGCAATCAGCCCCAGCATTTT. This codes for CASSFATNSNQPQHF. The chain couples TRBV12-3 or TRBV12-4 to TRBJ1-5; D unclear. The ends were cut back, 3 bases at V and 0 bases at J, with 9 bases in the middle. This CDR3 spans 15 amino acids.

This clonotype was counted only a few times. The J gene is TRBJ2-7, the V gene TRBV2; D may be TRBD2 (6 bases). Per the germline V gene, CDR1 is SNHLY and CDR2 is FYNNEI. This CDR3 is 11 amino acids long. V was cut by 8 bases and J by 4 bases, with 9 bases left in between. Written as DNA, the CDR3 is TGTGCCAGCCGGAGGGAATACGAGCAGTACTTC. Translation: CASRREYEQYF.

DNA for the CDR3: TGTGCCAGCAGTTTAGTGTGGGATTCACCCCTCCACTTT. Translating it yields CASSLVWDSPLHF. The rearrangement uses TRBV27 and TRBJ1-6; D is unclear. The ends were cut back, 2 bases at V and 8 bases at J, with 7 bases in the middle. This CDR3 region has 13 residues. The germline V gene has CDR1 MNHEY and CDR2 SMNVEV (reference sequence).

The V gene is TRBV5-1, the J gene TRBJ2-2; 9 bases are a match to TRBD1. Germline loops: CDR1 SGHRS, CDR2 YFSETQ. The CDR3 contains 16 residues. Unmatched junction bases numbered 6, after V lost 4 bases and J lost 2 bases. The CDR3 region has the DNA TGCGCCAGCAGCCCAGGGACAGGGAGAAACACCGGGGAGCTGTTTTTT. Amino acid sequence: CASSPGTGRNTGELFF.

The rearrangement joins TRBV6-5 to TRBJ1-4; D may be TRBD1 (5 bases). CDR3 length: 14 residues. Germline lookup yields CDR1 MNHEY and CDR2 SVGAGI. V lost 0 bases, J lost 6 bases, and 8 bases lay in between. Written as DNA, the CDR3 is TGTGCCAGCAGTTACTCGAGAGGGGATGAAAAACTGTTTTTT. The encoded protein is CASSYSRGDEKLFF.

This rearrangement joins TRBV12-3 or TRBV12-4 to TRBJ2-1, with D hard to call. V gave up 2 bases and J gave up 2 bases, with 7 bases separating them. The CDR3 covers 14 residues. The CDR3 loop reads CASSLMVAYNEQFF. The CDR3 DNA reads as TGTGCCAGCAGTTTAATGGTAGCCTACAATGAGCAGTTCTTC.

This clonotype was observed at least ten times. The J gene is TRBJ1-1, the V gene TRBV27, with D possibly being TRBD1 (5 bases). The germline V gene has CDR1 MNHEY and CDR2 SMNVEV (reference sequence). This CDR3 has 15 residues. The V and J ends lost 5 bases and 0 bases respectively, with 13 bases between them. The CDR3 sequence is CASSMGQRMNTEAFF. CDR3 in DNA: TGTGCCAGCAGTATGGGGCAGCGCATGAACACTGAAGCTTTCTTT.

This clonotype has a count of ten or more. The CDR3 reads CSATTPDSTYEQYF. As DNA, the CDR3 is TGCAGTGCTACGACCCCTGACAGCACCTACGAGCAGTACTTC. The V and J genes are TRBV20-1 and TRBJ2-7; maybe TRBD1 (5 bases). V gave up 4 bases and J gave up 2 bases, with 15 bases separating them. The CDR3 is 14 amino acids. CDR1 is DFQATT and CDR2 is SNEGSKA in the germline V gene (reference sequence).

The chain uses TRBV7-2 and TRBJ2-3; TRBD1 is a possible D gene (7 bases). This CDR3 contains 15 residues. Trimming left V 5 bases short and J 6 bases short, with 18 bases between. CDR1 is SGHTA, CDR2 FQGNSA, per germline. CDR3 residues: CASSQGGRERDTQYF. The CDR3 DNA follows: TGTGCCAGCAGCCAGGGGGGCCGCGAACGTGATACGCAGTATTTT.

The V call is TRBV18, the J call TRBJ2-7; no reliable D call. Germline loops: CDR1 KGHSH, CDR2 LQKENI. Trimming pared 3 bases from V and 5 bases from J, leaving 11 bases between. CDR3 size: 13 residues. In DNA form, the CDR3 reads TGTGCCAGCTCACCGCAACAGCATGACGAGCAGTACTTC. Amino acids: CASSPQQHDEQYF.

The sample holds a few counts of this clonotype. The J gene is TRBJ1-4, the V gene TRBV6-6; the D is unclear. Trimming shortened V by 4 bases and J by 7 bases, and 10 bases separated the two germline ends. This CDR3 contains 13 residues. Germline V lookup: CDR1 MNHNY, CDR2 SVGAGI (reference sequence). The CDR3 protein is CASSSHEGEKLFF. The CDR3 DNA is TGTGCCAGCAGTTCCCACGAGGGTGAAAAACTGTTTTTT.

This clonotype was recorded a few times. The chain has TRBV6-1 and TRBJ1-5, with 9 positions matching TRBD1. The CDR3 sequence is 13 residues long. Germline-derived CDR1 and CDR2 are MNHNS and SASEGT. V was pared by 6 bases and J by 6 bases, with 3 bases of the junction left unmatched. DNA for the CDR3: TGTGCCAGCAGGGACAGGGGAAGTCAGCCCCAGCATTTT. Encoded protein: CASRDRGSQPQHF.

This clonotype was seen only a few times. The V call is TRBV19, the J call TRBJ2-7; D remains ambiguous. The CDR3 totals 14 residues. CDR1 is LNHDA, CDR2 SQIVND, per germline (reference sequence). Trimming left V 0 bases short and J 4 bases short, with 10 bases between. CDR3 sequence: CASSIDLEGYEQYF. The CDR3 DNA follows: TGTGCCAGTAGTATAGATCTAGAAGGATACGAGCAGTACTTC.

With respect to this clonotype: A single base separates this from a much larger clone, so it may be a read error. Because the CDR3 is missing its conserved closing phenylalanine or tryptophan, this is likely a read error. This chain connects TRBV2 to TRBJ2-7; D perhaps matches TRBD1 (6 bases). The CDR3 extends over 17 amino acids. Germline assignment: CDR1 SNHLY and CDR2 FYNNEI. The V end lost 0 bases, the J end lost 0 bases, and 15 bases lay between the germline ends. CDR3 nucleotides: TGTGCCAGCAGTGAAGCGCTTCCAGGGGTGGGCTCCTACGAGCAGTACTCC. Translation: CASSEALPGVGSYEQYS.

This clonotype was observed many times. The chain employs TRBV4-1 and TRBJ2-1; no clear D. Germline-derived CDR1 and CDR2 are MGHRA and YSYEKL. Trimming took off 1 base at V and 1 base at J, with 8 bases between the two ends. The CDR3 has 15 residues. CDR3 loop: CASSQGDQSYNEQFF. The CDR3 nucleotides are TGCGCCAGCAGCCAAGGTGACCAATCCTACAATGAGCAGTTCTTC.